This T cell receptor beta chain was identified in a study of identical twins. Via MiXCR, TCRdb re-called the 5' RACE reads, giving one row per CDR3 protein. Among roughly 480,000 distinct CDR3 sequences listed, 20% to 25% were seen once. CDR3 length: 12 residues. Germline values: CDR1 DFQATT, CDR2 SNEGSKA (reference sequence). Trimming removed 5 bases from V and 10 bases from J; junction bases left unmatched: 8. The same sample was also used in a study of T cells expressing NK-cell markers.

The specimen sequenced was CD4+ T cells sorted from blood. V gene TRBV20-1 combines with J gene TRBJ2-3; 8 positions match TRBD2. The source of this sequence is a woman between 18 and 29 years old in good health. CDR3 in amino acids: CSAVRTSSAQYF. The DNA for the CDR3 is TGCAGTGCTGTCCGGACTAGCTCGGCGCAGTATTTT.